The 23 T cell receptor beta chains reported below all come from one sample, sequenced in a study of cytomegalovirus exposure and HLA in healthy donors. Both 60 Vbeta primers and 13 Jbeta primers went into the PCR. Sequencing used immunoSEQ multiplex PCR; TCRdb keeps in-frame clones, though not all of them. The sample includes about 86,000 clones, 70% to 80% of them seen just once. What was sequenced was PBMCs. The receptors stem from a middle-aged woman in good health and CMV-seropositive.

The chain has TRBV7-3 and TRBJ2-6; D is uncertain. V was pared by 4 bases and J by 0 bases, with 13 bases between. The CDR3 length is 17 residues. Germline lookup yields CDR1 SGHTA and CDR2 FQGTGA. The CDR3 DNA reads TGTGCCAGCAGCTCAATCGACTGGTTCTCTGGGGCCAACGTCCTGACTTTC. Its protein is CASSSIDWFSGANVLTF.

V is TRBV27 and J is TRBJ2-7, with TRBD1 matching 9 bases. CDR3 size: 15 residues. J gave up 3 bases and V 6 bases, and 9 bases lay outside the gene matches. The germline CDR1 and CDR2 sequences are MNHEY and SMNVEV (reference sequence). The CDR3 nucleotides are TGTGCCAGCAGCCCCGGCGGACAGGGGATCTACGAGCAGTACTTC. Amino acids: CASSPGGQGIYEQYF.

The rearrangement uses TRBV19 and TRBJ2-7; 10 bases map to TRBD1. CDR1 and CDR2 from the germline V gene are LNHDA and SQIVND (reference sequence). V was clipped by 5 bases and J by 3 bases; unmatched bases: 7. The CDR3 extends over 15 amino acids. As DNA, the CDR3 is TGTGCCAGTAGTTCCGGGACAGGGGCTTTCTACGAGCAGTACTTC. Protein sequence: CASSSGTGAFYEQYF.

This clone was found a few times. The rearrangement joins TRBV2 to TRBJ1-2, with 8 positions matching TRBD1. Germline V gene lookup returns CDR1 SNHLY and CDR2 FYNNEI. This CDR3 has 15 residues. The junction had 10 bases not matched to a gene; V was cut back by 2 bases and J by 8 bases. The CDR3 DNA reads TGTGCCAGCAGTGAATTGTCAGGGGGCTGGGAAGGCTACACCTTC. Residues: CASSELSGGWEGYTF.

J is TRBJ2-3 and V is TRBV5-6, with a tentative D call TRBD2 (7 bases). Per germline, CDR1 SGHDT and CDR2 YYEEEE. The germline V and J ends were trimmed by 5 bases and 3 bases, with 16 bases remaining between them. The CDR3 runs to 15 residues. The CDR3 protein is CASSILGGRTDTQYF. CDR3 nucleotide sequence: TGTGCCAGCAGTATATTGGGGGGGCGAACAGATACGCAGTATTTT.

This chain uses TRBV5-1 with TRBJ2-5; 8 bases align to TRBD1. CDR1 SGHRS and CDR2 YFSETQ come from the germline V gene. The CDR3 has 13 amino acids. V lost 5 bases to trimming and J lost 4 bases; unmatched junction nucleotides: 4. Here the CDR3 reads CASRSDRVETQYF. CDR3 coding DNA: TGCGCCAGCAGATCGGACAGGGTAGAGACCCAGTACTTC. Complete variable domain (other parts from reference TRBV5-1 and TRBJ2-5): KAGVTQTPRYLIKTRGQQVTLSCSPISGHRSVSWYQQTPGQGLQFLFEYFSETQRNKGNFPGRFSGRQFSNSRSEMNVSTLELGDSALYLCASRSDRVETQYFGPGTRLLVL.

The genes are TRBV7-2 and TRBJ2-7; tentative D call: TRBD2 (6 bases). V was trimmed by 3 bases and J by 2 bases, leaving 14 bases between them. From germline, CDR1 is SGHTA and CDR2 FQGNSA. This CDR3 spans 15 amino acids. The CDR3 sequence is CASSLAGTFPYEQYF. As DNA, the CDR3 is TGTGCCAGCAGCTTGGCCGGGACTTTCCCCTACGAGCAGTACTTC.

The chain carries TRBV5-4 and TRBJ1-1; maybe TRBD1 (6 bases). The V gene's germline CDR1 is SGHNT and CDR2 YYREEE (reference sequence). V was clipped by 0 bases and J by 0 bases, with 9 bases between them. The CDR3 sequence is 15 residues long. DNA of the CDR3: TGTGCCAGCAGCTTGGGACAGGCCCTGAACACTGAAGCTTTCTTT. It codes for CASSLGQALNTEAFF.

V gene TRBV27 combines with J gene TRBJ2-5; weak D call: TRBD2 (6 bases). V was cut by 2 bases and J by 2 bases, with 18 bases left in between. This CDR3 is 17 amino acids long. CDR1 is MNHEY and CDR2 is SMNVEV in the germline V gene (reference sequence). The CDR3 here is CASSLNSGGERQETQYF. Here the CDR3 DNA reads TGTGCCAGCAGTTTAAATTCTGGCGGGGAACGTCAAGAGACCCAGTACTTC.

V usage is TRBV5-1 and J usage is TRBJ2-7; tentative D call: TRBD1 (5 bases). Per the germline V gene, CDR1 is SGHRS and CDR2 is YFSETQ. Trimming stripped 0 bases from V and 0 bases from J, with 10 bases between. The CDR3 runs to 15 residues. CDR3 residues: CASSLASQGSYEQYF. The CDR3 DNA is TGCGCCAGCAGCTTGGCGTCCCAGGGCTCCTACGAGCAGTACTTC.

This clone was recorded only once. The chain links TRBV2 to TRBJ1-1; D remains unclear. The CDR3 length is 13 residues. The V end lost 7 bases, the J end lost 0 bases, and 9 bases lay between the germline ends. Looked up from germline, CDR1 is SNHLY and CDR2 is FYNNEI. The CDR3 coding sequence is TGTGCCAGCAATAGAGTCCTGAACACTGAAGCTTTCTTT. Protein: CASNRVLNTEAFF.

DNA for the CDR3: TGTGCCAGCAGTTCTGGGACACCCCGGGCCCTCCACTTT. Protein: CASSSGTPRALHF. This chain uses TRBV6-6 with TRBJ1-6; possible D gene TRBD1, 6 bases. This CDR3 is built from 13 residues. Trimming took off 4 bases at V and 14 bases at J, with 15 bases between the two ends. The germline V gene has CDR1 MNHNY and CDR2 SVGAGI (reference sequence).

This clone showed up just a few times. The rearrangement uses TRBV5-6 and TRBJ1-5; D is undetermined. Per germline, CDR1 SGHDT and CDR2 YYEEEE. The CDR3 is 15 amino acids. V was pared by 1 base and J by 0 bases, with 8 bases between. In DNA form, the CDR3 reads TGTGCCAGCAGCTTGATGAGATATAGCAATCAGCCCCAGCATTTT. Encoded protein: CASSLMRYSNQPQHF.

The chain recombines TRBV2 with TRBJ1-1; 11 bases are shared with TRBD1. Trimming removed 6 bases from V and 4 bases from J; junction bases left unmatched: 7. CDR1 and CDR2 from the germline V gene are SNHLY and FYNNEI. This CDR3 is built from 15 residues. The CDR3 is CASSQPGQGGTEAFF. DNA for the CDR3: TGTGCCAGCAGCCAACCGGGACAGGGGGGCACTGAAGCTTTCTTT.

CDR3 bases: TGTGCCAGCAGTGGGTCTCCGGGACAGCACCAAGAGACCCAGTACTTC. Its translation: CASSGSPGQHQETQYF. V usage is TRBV6-4 and J usage is TRBJ2-5; 7 bases match TRBD1. After removal of 4 bases from V and 0 bases from J, the junction contained 8 bases not matched to a gene. CDR1 and CDR2 (germline): MRHNA, SNTAGT. There are 16 residues in the CDR3.

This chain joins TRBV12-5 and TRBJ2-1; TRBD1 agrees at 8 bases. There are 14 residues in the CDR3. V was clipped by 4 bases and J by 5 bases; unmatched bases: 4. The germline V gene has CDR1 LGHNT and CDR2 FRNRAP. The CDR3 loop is CASGSGQGNNEQFF. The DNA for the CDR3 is TGTGCTAGTGGTTCAGGACAGGGAAACAATGAGCAGTTCTTC.

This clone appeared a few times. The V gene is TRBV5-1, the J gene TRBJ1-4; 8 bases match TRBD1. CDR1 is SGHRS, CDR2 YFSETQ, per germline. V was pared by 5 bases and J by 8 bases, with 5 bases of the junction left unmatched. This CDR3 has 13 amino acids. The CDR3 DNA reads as TGCGCCAGCAGGTCGACAGGGGACGAAAAACTGTTTTTT. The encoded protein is CASRSTGDEKLFF. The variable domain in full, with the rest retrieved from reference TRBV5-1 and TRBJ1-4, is KAGVTQTPRYLIKTRGQQVTLSCSPISGHRSVSWYQQTPGQGLQFLFEYFSETQRNKGNFPGRFSGRQFSNSRSEMNVSTLELGDSALYLCASRSTGDEKLFFGSGTQLSVL.

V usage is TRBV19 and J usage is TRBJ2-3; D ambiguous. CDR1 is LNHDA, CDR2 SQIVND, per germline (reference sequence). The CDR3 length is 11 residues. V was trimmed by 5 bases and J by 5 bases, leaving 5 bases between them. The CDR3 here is CASSAGDTQYF. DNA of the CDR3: TGTGCCAGTAGTGCAGGAGATACGCAGTATTTT.

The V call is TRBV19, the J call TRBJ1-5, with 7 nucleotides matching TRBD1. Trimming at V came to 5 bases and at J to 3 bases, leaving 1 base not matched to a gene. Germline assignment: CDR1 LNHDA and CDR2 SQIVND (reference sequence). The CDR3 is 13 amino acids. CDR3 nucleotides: TGTGCCAGTAGTGGGACAGTCAATCAGCCCCAGCATTTT. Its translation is CASSGTVNQPQHF. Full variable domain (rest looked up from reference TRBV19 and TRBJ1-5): DGGITQSPKYLFRKEGQNVTLSCEQNLNHDAMYWYRQDPGQGLRLIYYSQIVNDFQKGDIAEGYSVSREKKESFPLTVTSAQKNPTAFYLCASSGTVNQPQHFGDGTRLSIL.

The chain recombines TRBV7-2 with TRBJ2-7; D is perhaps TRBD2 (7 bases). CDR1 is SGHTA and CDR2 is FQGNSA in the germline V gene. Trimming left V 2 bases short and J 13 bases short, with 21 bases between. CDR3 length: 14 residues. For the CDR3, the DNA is TGTGCCAGCAGCTTATGGGGGGGGGCCCACCAAACTTACTTC. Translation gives CASSLWGGAHQTYF.

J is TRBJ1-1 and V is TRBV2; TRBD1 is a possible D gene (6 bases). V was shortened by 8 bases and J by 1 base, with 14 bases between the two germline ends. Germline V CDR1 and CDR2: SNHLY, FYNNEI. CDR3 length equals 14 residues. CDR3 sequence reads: CASGTGMGNTEAFF. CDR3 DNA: TGTGCCAGCGGTACAGGGATGGGGAACACTGAAGCTTTCTTT.

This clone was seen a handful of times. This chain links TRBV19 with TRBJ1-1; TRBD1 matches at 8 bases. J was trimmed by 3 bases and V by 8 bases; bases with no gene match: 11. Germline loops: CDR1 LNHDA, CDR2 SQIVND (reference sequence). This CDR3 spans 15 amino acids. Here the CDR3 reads CASGGQRTGYTEAFF. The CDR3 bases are TGTGCCAGTGGGGGCCAACGGACAGGGTACACTGAAGCTTTCTTT.

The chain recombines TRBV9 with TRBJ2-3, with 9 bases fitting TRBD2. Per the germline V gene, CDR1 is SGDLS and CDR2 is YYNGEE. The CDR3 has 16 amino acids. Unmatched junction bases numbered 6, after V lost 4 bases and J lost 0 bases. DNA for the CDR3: TGTGCCAGCAGCATCTCGGGACTAGCAAGCACAGATACGCAGTATTTT. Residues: CASSISGLASTDTQYF.